These 31 T cell receptor beta chains were all obtained from the same sample, sequenced in a study of T cell responses to AZD1222 COVID-19 vaccine (TCRdb year 2021). The library was built by means of the immunoSEQ multiplex PCR assay. TCRdb stores this immuneACCESS table with in-frame sequences only. Part of the clones is absent; in the studies checked, under half of the shortfall reflects unresolved V genes, and no reason is known for the rest. The sample table lists fewer than 150,000 clones, 86% of them with a count of one. 7.7% of the sample rests with the top ten. The sample's time point label, in plain terms: baseline before first vaccination. The specimen comprised peripheral blood, sampled on day 0 of AZD1222 vaccination. Receptors were obtained from an adult in good health.

The genes are TRBV6-5 and TRBJ1-4, with unresolved D. The CDR3 is 14 residues long. CDR1 and CDR2 (germline): MNHEY, SVGAGI. The ends were cut back, 0 bases at V and 13 bases at J, with 15 bases in the middle. The CDR3 nucleotides read TGTGCCAGCAGTTACTCGATGGACCCTGGCAGACTGTTTTTT. Translating it yields CASSYSMDPGRLFF.

The chain links TRBV18 to TRBJ1-3; unclear D gene. The CDR3 runs 15 residues. Trimming shortened V by 2 bases and J by 0 bases, and 8 bases separated the two germline ends. The V gene's germline CDR1 is KGHSH and CDR2 LQKENI. CDR3 sequence: CASSPTGTSGNTIYF. The CDR3 DNA sequence: TGTGCCAGCTCACCAACCGGTACCTCTGGAAACACCATATATTTT.

The chain recombines TRBV28 with TRBJ1-1; TRBD1 matches at 8 bases. Trimming removed 6 bases from V and 11 bases from J; junction bases left unmatched: 8. CDR1 is MDHEN and CDR2 is SYDVKM in the germline V gene. The CDR3 contains 12 residues. CDR3 in amino acids: CASRVDRALAFF. CDR3 DNA: TGTGCCAGCAGGGTGGACAGGGCATTGGCTTTCTTT.

The chain recombines TRBV27 with TRBJ2-7; maybe TRBD1 (7 bases). V was clipped by 6 bases and J by 5 bases, with 17 bases between them. The CDR3 length is 14 residues. Germline CDR1 is MNHEY and CDR2 is SMNVEV (reference sequence). CDR3 nucleotides: TGTGCCAGCAGCCGGGAGACAGGGTACGACGAGCAGTACTTC. This codes for CASSRETGYDEQYF.

This clone was seen only once. The chain employs TRBV28 and TRBJ2-7, with TRBD1 as a possible D gene (6 bases). V was pared by 5 bases and J by 1 base, with 15 bases between. The CDR3 length is 15 residues. CDR1 is MDHEN and CDR2 is SYDVKM in the germline V gene. In DNA, the CDR3 is TGTGCCAGCAGTCCCGTCGGACAGACATCCTACGAGCAGTACTTC. As protein: CASSPVGQTSYEQYF.

The chain has TRBV28 and TRBJ1-1; D is uncertain. This CDR3 comprises 12 residues. Germline V gene data show CDR1 as MDHEN and CDR2 as SYDVKM. V dropped 5 bases and J dropped 1 base, with 5 bases sitting between them. The CDR3 reads CASSLQNTEAFF. The CDR3 DNA is TGTGCCAGCAGTCTCCAGAACACTGAAGCTTTCTTT.

In this sample, this clone turned up once. V usage is TRBV4-1 and J usage is TRBJ1-1; 10 nucleotides match TRBD1. CDR1 MGHRA and CDR2 YSYEKL come from the germline V gene. The CDR3 covers 14 residues. J was trimmed by 7 bases and V by 4 bases; bases with no gene match: 6. CDR3 amino acids: CASSPGQGTLEAFF. The DNA of the CDR3 is TGCGCCAGCAGCCCGGGACAGGGGACGCTTGAAGCTTTCTTT.

V and J are TRBV3-1 (or the pseudogene TRBV3-2) and TRBJ2-2; D is unresolved. Germline CDR1 and CDR2: LGHDT and YNNKEL (reference sequence). This CDR3 comprises 14 residues. Between the trimmed V and J ends, which lost 1 base and 4 bases, there was a span of 7 bases. The DNA of the CDR3 is TGTGCCAGCAGCCAAGGTCTCCTCACCGGGGAGCTGTTTTTT. Its translation is CASSQGLLTGELFF.

This chain joins TRBV4-1 and TRBJ2-2; the D gene is possibly TRBD2 (5 bases). Trimming took off 2 bases at V and 7 bases at J, with 20 bases between the two ends. The CDR3 contains 17 residues. CDR1 MGHRA and CDR2 YSYEKL come from the germline V gene. The CDR3 reads CASSQIQTSSMVGELFF. For the CDR3, the DNA is TGCGCCAGCAGCCAAATCCAAACTAGTTCAATGGTCGGGGAGCTGTTTTTT.

J is TRBJ2-7 and V is TRBV2; TRBD2 agrees at 8 bases. From germline, CDR1 is SNHLY and CDR2 FYNNEI. The V segment lost 7 bases and the J segment 3 bases; nucleotides outside the gene matches: 11. This CDR3 is 15 amino acids long. CDR3 nucleotides: TGTGCCAGCATTTCGGGGGGACTAGATCTCTACGAGCAGTACTTC. As protein: CASISGGLDLYEQYF.

This chain joins TRBV5-1 and TRBJ2-7, with 10 bases that match TRBD1. Looked up from germline, CDR1 is SGHRS and CDR2 is YFSETQ. CDR3 length: 16 amino acids. V lost 0 bases and J lost 3; bases outside the gene matches: 6. The CDR3: CASSLAGQGLDYEQYF. CDR3 in DNA: TGCGCCAGCAGCTTGGCGGGACAGGGGCTTGACTACGAGCAGTACTTC.

V gene TRBV30 combines with J gene TRBJ1-5; TRBD1 agrees at 8 bases. The CDR3 has 14 residues. Germline V lookup: CDR1 GTSNPN, CDR2 SVGIG (reference sequence). The junction had 6 bases not matched to a gene; V was cut back by 2 bases and J by 6 bases. The CDR3 protein is CAWSTGQGFQPQHF. For the CDR3, the DNA is TGTGCCTGGAGTACCGGACAGGGTTTTCAGCCCCAGCATTTT. The full variable domain, in which reference TRBV30 and TRBJ1-5 provide the parts outside the CDR3, is SQTIHQWPATLVQPVGSPLSLECTVEGTSNPNLYWYRQAAGRGLQLLFYSVGIGQISSEVPQNLSASRPQDRQFILSSKKLLLSDSGFYLCAWSTGQGFQPQHFGDGTRLSIL.

The chain recombines TRBV5-1 with TRBJ2-5; 8 bases match TRBD1. V was clipped by 0 bases and J by 5 bases; unmatched bases: 9. Germline CDR1 and CDR2: SGHRS and YFSETQ. The CDR3 spans 16 residues. CDR3 in amino acids: CASSLAPPGQAETQYF. The CDR3 DNA reads TGCGCCAGCAGCTTGGCACCCCCGGGACAGGCGGAGACCCAGTACTTC.

The rearrangement uses TRBV6-5 and TRBJ1-4, with TRBD1 matching 10 bases. V dropped 7 bases and J dropped 6; count of bases not matched to a gene: 8. The germline V gene encodes CDR1 MNHEY and CDR2 SVGAGI. The CDR3 sequence is 15 residues long. CDR3 sequence: CASTSEDRGYEKLFF. For the CDR3, the DNA is TGTGCCAGCACCTCTGAGGACAGGGGGTATGAAAAACTGTTTTTT.

The rearrangement uses TRBV6-2 or TRBV6-3 and TRBJ2-2; D may be TRBD2 (6 bases). V shed 4 bases and J shed 1 base, with 13 bases lying between them. The V gene's germline CDR1 is MNHEY and CDR2 SVGEGT. This CDR3 contains 16 residues. The CDR3 DNA reads as TGTGCCAGCAGTTTCTTCGGAGCGGGGAACACCGGGGAGCTGTTTTTT. The encoded protein is CASSFFGAGNTGELFF.

The V and J genes are TRBV5-1 and TRBJ1-1, with D unclear. V was cut by 4 bases and J by 1 base, with 14 bases left in between. Germline loops: CDR1 SGHRS, CDR2 YFSETQ. The CDR3 runs 15 residues. The CDR3 reads CASSPLGLKNTEAFF. The CDR3 bases are TGCGCCAGCAGCCCCCTAGGGCTCAAGAACACTGAAGCTTTCTTT.

The V gene is TRBV6-1, the J gene TRBJ2-7; D ambiguous. This CDR3 region has 14 residues. V lost 3 bases and J 7 bases, leaving 16 bases between the germline ends. Germline CDR1 is MNHNS and CDR2 is SASEGT. As DNA, the CDR3 is TGTGCCAGCAGTGAGGTTCCGGGCCTGGGAGAGCAGTACTTC. It yields the protein CASSEVPGLGEQYF.

This CDR3 reads CASNLDRASGNTIYF. The CDR3 DNA reads TGTGCCAGTAACCTGGACAGGGCCTCTGGAAACACCATATATTTT. The genes are TRBV19 and TRBJ1-3; 8 bases match TRBD1. J was trimmed by 0 bases and V by 7 bases; bases with no gene match: 5. The CDR3 is 15 amino acids. Germline V CDR1 and CDR2: LNHDA, SQIVND (reference sequence).

This chain connects TRBV11-2 to TRBJ2-7, with 13 bases aligning to TRBD2. The ends lost 5 bases at V and 4 bases at J; junction bases unmatched: 5. Germline V gene lookup returns CDR1 SGHAT and CDR2 FQNNGV. This CDR3 is 15 amino acids long. The CDR3 protein is CASSATSGRGYEQYF. The CDR3 bases are TGTGCCAGCAGCGCCACTAGCGGGAGGGGGTACGAGCAGTACTTC.

The J gene is TRBJ2-4, the V gene TRBV3-1 (or the pseudogene TRBV3-2); the D is unclear. The germline gives CDR1 LGHDT, CDR2 YNNKEL (reference sequence). Trimming shortened V by 4 bases and J by 3 bases, and 13 bases separated the two germline ends. This CDR3 has 15 residues. CDR3 nucleotide sequence: TGTGCCAGCAGCCCCCCGAATATCGGCAAAAACATTCAGTACTTC. This codes for CASSPPNIGKNIQYF.

The gene calls are TRBV10-1 and TRBJ2-7; 10 bases are shared with TRBD1. Germline trimming cut 0 bases from V and 3 bases from J; bases unmatched to any gene: 2. Germline CDR1 and CDR2: WNHNN and SYGVQD (reference sequence). This CDR3 spans 15 amino acids. The CDR3 nucleotides are TGCGCCAGCAGTGAGTCGAGGACAGGGGGCTACGAGCAGTACTTC. This sequence encodes CASSESRTGGYEQYF.

A single count supports this clone. The chain uses TRBV5-4 and TRBJ2-5, with D uncertain. The CDR3 runs 13 residues. The germline V gene encodes CDR1 SGHNT and CDR2 YYREEE (reference sequence). Trimming pared 9 bases from V and 2 bases from J, leaving 14 bases between. The CDR3 region is CATSSNGQETQYF. The CDR3 DNA sequence: TGTGCCACCTCGTCGAACGGACAAGAGACCCAGTACTTC. Full variable domain (missing parts from reference TRBV5-4 and TRBJ2-5): ETGVTQSPTHLIKTRGQQVTLRCSSQSGHNTVSWYQQALGQGPQFIFQYYREEENGRGNFPPRFSGLQFPNYSSELNVNALELDDSALYLCATSSNGQETQYFGPGTRLLVL.

The V gene is TRBV7-9, the J gene TRBJ1-5; D ambiguous. CDR3 length: 14 residues. The V end was cut by 5 bases, the J end by 2 bases, with 10 bases between. Per the germline V gene, CDR1 is SEHNR and CDR2 is FQNEAQ (reference sequence). For the CDR3, the DNA is TGTGCCAGCAGCACTAACAGAGGCAATCAGCCCCAGCATTTT. Translation gives CASSTNRGNQPQHF.

This sequence joins TRBV27 and TRBJ1-6; TRBD1 agrees at 7 bases. The CDR3 sequence is 16 residues long. CDR1 and CDR2 from the germline V gene are MNHEY and SMNVEV (reference sequence). V was pared by 3 bases and J by 10 bases, with 12 bases of the junction left unmatched. CDR3 DNA sequence: TGTGCCAGCAGTTTCTTACCTTCACAGGGGAGATCACCCCTCCACTTT. This gives the protein CASSFLPSQGRSPLHF.

The rearrangement joins TRBV11-2 to TRBJ2-7; TRBD1 matches at 11 bases. Germline loops: CDR1 SGHAT, CDR2 FQNNGV. J gave up 5 bases and V 5 bases, and 5 bases lay outside the gene matches. This CDR3 is 14 amino acids long. CDR3 sequence: CASSGTGGGDEQYF. CDR3 sequence (DNA): TGTGCCAGCAGCGGGACAGGGGGAGGTGACGAGCAGTACTTC.

This clone was observed a single time. The rearrangement links TRBV7-2 to TRBJ2-5; D ambiguous. V lost 5 bases and J 5 bases, leaving 6 bases between the germline ends. The CDR3 runs 11 residues. In germline, CDR1 is SGHTA, CDR2 FQGNSA. The CDR3 region is CASSPRETQYF. DNA of the CDR3: TGTGCCAGCAGCCCCCGGGAGACCCAGTACTTC. The whole variable domain, remainder taken from reference TRBV7-2 and TRBJ2-5, is GAGVSQSPSNKVTEKGKDVELRCDPISGHTALYWYRQSLGQGLEFLIYFQGNSAPDKSGLPSDRFSAERTGGSVSTLTIQRTQQEDSAVYLCASSPRETQYFGPGTRLLVL.

As DNA, the CDR3 is TGTGCCAGCAGTTTCGTCGGGGTCGGCAATCAGCCCCAGCATTTT. It encodes CASSFVGVGNQPQHF. The J gene is TRBJ1-5, the V gene TRBV28; no firm D call. This CDR3 contains 15 residues. Germline lookup yields CDR1 MDHEN and CDR2 SYDVKM. Trimming cost V 3 bases and J 2 bases, with 11 bases left between them.

The chain is built from TRBV2 and TRBJ2-7; D might be TRBD1 or TRBD2, each matching 5 bases. The CDR3 is 17 residues long. Trimming stripped 4 bases from V and 4 bases from J, with 23 bases between. Germline V gives CDR1 SNHLY, CDR2 FYNNEI. The CDR3 here is CASSVSPGRAGGYEQYF. CDR3 sequence (DNA): TGTGCCAGCAGTGTTTCCCCTGGGCGGGCTGGGGGTTACGAGCAGTACTTC.

This clone was observed a few times. V is TRBV12-3 or TRBV12-4 and J is TRBJ2-7; a weak D match, TRBD2 (5 bases). The germline V and J ends were trimmed by 7 bases and 3 bases, with 10 bases remaining between them. The length of the CDR3 is 12 residues. The CDR3 coding sequence is TGTGCCAGCAACACCGGGATCTACGAGCAGTACTTC. It yields the protein CASNTGIYEQYF.

This chain joins TRBV5-5 and TRBJ1-2; weak D call: TRBD1 (5 bases). Germline V CDR1 and CDR2: SGHKS, YYEKEE (reference sequence). The CDR3 has 15 residues. Deletions cut 1 base from V and 0 bases from J, with 10 bases between. The CDR3 nucleotides are TGTGCCAGCAGCTTGTTGACGACAGCTAACTATGGCTACACCTTC. Its protein is CASSLLTTANYGYTF.

This chain joins TRBV6-1 and TRBJ1-3; TRBD1 agrees at 8 bases. This CDR3 contains 13 residues. With V trimmed by 9 bases and J by 3 bases, 4 bases remained unmatched. CDR1 and CDR2 (germline): MNHNS, SASEGT. The CDR3 coding sequence is TGTGCCAGTTCAGGGGGCCTTGGAAACACCATATATTTT. Encoded protein: CASSGGLGNTIYF.